This T cell receptor beta chain was sequenced for a study of siplizumab effects on memory and regulatory T cells. Study observations and caveats: Siplizumab conditions gave an average of around 64% Treg-derived mappable alloreactive CD4+ clones, versus less than 35% for controls. Naive T cell populations appeared to exhibit greater diversity than memory cells and appeared to be major alloresponse contributors. Siplizumab significantly reduced alloreactive sequences traceable to unstimulated CD4+ memory cells.

In germline, CDR1 is SEHNR, CDR2 FQNEAQ (reference sequence). J gave up 9 bases and V 5 bases, and 16 bases lay outside the gene matches. The CDR3 sequence is 17 residues long. A word on this clone: Its specificity is unknown.

The assay covered around 9.1 x 10^4 TCR templates per sample. The protocol was immunoSEQ multiplex PCR, while the TCRdb copy is restricted to in-frame clones and leaves out a portion. The sample gives approximately 100,000 clones, 92% of which show up once; approximately 0.71% is in the top ten. The V gene is TRBV7-9, the J gene TRBJ2-1; 10 bases align to TRBD2. Input material: Tregs sorted from blood. The origin of this receptor is a human donor in good health. For the CDR3, the DNA is TGTGCCAGCAGCGCCGGCAGCGGGAGGGCCGCTTCCGGTGAGCAGTTCTTC. Translated, it gives CASSAGSGRAASGEQFF.